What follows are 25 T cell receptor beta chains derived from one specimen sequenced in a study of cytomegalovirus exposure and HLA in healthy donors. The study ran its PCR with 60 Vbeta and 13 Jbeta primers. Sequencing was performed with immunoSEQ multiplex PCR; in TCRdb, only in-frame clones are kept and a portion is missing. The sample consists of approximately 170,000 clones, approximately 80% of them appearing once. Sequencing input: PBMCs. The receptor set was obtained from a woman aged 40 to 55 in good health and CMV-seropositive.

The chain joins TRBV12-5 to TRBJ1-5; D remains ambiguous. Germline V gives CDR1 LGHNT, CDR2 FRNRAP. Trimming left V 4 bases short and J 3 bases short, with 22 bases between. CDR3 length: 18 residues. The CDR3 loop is CASGSHSDIRGDNQPQHF. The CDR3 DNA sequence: TGTGCTAGTGGTTCCCACTCTGACATCCGCGGGGACAATCAGCCCCAGCATTTT.

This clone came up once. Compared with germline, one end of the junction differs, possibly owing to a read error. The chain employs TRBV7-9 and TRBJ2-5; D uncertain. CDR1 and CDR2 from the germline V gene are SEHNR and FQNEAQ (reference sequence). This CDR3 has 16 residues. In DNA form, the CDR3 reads TGTTCCAGCAGCTTTTCGTCAGGTTTCAATCAAGAGACCCAGTACTTC. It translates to CSSSFSSGFNQETQYF.

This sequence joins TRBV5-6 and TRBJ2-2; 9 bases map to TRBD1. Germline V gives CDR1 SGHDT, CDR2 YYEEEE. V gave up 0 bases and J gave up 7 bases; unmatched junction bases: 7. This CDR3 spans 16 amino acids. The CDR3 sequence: CASSLATGGSGGELFF. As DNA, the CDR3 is TGTGCCAGCAGCTTGGCAACAGGGGGCTCGGGCGGGGAGCTGTTTTTT.

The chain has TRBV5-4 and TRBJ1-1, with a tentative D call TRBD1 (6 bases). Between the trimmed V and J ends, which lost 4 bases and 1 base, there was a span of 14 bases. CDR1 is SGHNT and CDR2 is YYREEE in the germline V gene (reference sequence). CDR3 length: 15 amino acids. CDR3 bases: TGTGCCAGCAGCCGTGGACAGATAGGGAACACTGAAGCTTTCTTT. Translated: CASSRGQIGNTEAFF.

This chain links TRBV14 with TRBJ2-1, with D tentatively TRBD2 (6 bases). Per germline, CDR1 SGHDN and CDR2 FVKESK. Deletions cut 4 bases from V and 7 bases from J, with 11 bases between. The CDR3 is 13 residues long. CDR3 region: CASSRDWFNEQFF. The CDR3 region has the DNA TGTGCCAGCAGCCGGGACTGGTTTAATGAGCAGTTCTTC.

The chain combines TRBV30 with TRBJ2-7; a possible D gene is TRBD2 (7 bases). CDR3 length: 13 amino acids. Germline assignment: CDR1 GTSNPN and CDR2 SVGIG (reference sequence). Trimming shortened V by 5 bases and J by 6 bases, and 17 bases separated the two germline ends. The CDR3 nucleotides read TGTGCCTGGGGATTAACGGGGGGCTCCGAGCAGTACTTC. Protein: CAWGLTGGSEQYF.

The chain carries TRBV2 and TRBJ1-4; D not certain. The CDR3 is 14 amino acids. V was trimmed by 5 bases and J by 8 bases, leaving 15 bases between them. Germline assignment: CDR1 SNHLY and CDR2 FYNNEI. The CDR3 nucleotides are TGTGCCAGCAGTTCGCAAACTGGGAGGGAAAAACTGTTTTTT. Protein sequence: CASSSQTGREKLFF.

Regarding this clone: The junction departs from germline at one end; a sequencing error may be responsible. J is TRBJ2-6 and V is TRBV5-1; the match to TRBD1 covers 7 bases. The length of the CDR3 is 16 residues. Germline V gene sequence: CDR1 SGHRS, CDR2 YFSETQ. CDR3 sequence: CASSLQGMAGANGLTF. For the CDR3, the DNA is TGCGCCAGCAGCTTACAGGGGATGGCTGGGGCCAACGGCCTGACTTTC.

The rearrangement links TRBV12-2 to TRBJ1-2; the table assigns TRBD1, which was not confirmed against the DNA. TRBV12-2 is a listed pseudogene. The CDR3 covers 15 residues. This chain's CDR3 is CASRHRGGVHYGYTF. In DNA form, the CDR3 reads TGTGCAAGTCGGCACAGGGGCGGGGTCCACTATGGCTACACCTTC.

The CDR3 DNA follows: TGTGCCAGCAGCCAAGGGACAGGGAATCAGCCCCAGCATTTT. It encodes CASSQGTGNQPQHF. The chain combines TRBV9 with TRBJ1-5, with 9 bases that match TRBD1. Looked up from germline, CDR1 is SGDLS and CDR2 is YYNGEE. The CDR3 consists of 14 residues. V dropped 4 bases and J dropped 4; count of bases not matched to a gene: 3.

This chain's CDR3 is CSVARLLKFEAFF. The CDR3 DNA reads TGCAGCGTTGCTAGACTCTTGAAATTTGAAGCTTTCTTT. The chain has TRBV29-1 and TRBJ1-1; D not certain. The CDR3 consists of 13 residues. The germline CDR1 and CDR2 sequences are SQVTM and ANQGSEA. Trimming left V 4 bases short and J 7 bases short, with 16 bases between.

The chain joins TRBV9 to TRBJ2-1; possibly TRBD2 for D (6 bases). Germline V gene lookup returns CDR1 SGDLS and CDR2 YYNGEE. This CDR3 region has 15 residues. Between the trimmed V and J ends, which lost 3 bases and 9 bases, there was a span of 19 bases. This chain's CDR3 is CASSAGVGTGGEQFF. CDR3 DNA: TGTGCCAGCAGCGCGGGAGTGGGGACTGGGGGTGAGCAGTTCTTC.

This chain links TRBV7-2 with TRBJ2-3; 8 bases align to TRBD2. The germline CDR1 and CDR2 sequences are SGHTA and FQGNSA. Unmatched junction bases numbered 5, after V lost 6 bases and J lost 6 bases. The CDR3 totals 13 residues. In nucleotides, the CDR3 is TGTGCCAGCAGTGCGGGGGGTAGGGATACGCAGTATTTT. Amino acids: CASSAGGRDTQYF.

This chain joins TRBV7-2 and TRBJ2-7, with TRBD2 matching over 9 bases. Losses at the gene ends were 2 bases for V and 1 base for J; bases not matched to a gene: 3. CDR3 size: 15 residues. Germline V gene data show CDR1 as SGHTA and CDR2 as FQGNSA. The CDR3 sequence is CASSLISGGSYEQYF. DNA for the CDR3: TGTGCCAGCAGCTTAATAAGCGGGGGGTCCTACGAGCAGTACTTC.

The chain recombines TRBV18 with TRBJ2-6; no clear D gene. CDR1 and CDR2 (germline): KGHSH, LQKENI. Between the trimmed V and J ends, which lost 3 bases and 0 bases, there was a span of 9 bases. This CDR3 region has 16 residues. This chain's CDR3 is CASSPALISGANVLTF. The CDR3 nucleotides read TGTGCCAGCTCACCCGCACTTATCTCTGGGGCCAACGTCCTGACTTTC.

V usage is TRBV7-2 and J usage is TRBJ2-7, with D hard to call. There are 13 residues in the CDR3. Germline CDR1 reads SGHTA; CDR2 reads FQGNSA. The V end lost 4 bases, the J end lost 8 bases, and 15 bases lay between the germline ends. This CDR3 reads CASSYRELTKQYF. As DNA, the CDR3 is TGTGCCAGCAGCTACCGAGAGCTCACTAAGCAGTACTTC.

The CDR3 spells CSAQQSYEQYF. The CDR3 DNA reads TGCAGTGCTCAACAGTCCTACGAGCAGTACTTC. J is TRBJ2-7 and V is TRBV20-1; D is unclear. CDR1 and CDR2 (germline): DFQATT, SNEGSKA (reference sequence). This CDR3 contains 11 residues. Trimming pared 5 bases from V and 1 base from J, leaving 6 bases between.

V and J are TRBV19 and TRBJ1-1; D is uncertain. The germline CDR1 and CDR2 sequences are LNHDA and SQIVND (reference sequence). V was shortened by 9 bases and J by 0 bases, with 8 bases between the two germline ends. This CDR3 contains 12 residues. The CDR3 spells CASGVMNTEAFF. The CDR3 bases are TGTGCCAGCGGGGTAATGAACACTGAAGCTTTCTTT. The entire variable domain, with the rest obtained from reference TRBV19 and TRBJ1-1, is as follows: DGGITQSPKYLFRKEGQNVTLSCEQNLNHDAMYWYRQDPGQGLRLIYYSQIVNDFQKGDIAEGYSVSREKKESFPLTVTSAQKNPTAFYLCASGVMNTEAFFGQGTRLTVV.

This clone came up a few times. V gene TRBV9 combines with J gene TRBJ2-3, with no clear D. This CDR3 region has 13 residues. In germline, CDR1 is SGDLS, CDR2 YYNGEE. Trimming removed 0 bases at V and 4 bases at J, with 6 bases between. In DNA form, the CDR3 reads TGTGCCAGCAGCGTAGGAGGCGCAGATACGCAGTATTTT. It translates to CASSVGGADTQYF.

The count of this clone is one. CDR3 DNA: TGTGCCAGCTCAAGGAAACAGGGGGCCGGGGAGCTGTTTTTT. Translating gives CASSRKQGAGELFF. J is TRBJ2-2 and V is TRBV18, with 8 bases that match TRBD1. CDR1 KGHSH and CDR2 LQKENI come from the germline V gene. Trimming at V came to 5 bases and at J to 6 bases, leaving 5 bases not matched to a gene. This CDR3 spans 14 amino acids.

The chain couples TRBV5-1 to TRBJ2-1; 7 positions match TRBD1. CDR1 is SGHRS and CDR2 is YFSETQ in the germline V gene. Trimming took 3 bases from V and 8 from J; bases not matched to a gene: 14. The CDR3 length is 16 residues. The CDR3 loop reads CASSSELRGLAHEQFF. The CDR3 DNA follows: TGCGCCAGCAGCTCCGAGTTGAGGGGGCTTGCCCATGAGCAGTTCTTC. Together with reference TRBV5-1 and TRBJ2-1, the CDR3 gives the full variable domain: KAGVTQTPRYLIKTRGQQVTLSCSPISGHRSVSWYQQTPGQGLQFLFEYFSETQRNKGNFPGRFSGRQFSNSRSEMNVSTLELGDSALYLCASSSELRGLAHEQFFGPGTRLTVL.

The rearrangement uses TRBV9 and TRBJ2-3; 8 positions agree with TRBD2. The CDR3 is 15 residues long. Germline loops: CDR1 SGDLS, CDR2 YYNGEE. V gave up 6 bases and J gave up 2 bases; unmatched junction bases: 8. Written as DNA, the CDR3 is TGTGCCAGCAACTTCCGGGGGGGCGACACAGATACGCAGTATTTT. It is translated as CASNFRGGDTDTQYF.

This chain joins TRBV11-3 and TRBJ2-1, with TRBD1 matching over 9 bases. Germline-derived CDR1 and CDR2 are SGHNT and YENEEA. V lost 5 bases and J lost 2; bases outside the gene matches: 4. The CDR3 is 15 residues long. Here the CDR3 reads CASSRQGETYNEQFF. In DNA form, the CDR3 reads TGTGCCAGCAGCCGACAGGGGGAGACCTACAATGAGCAGTTCTTC.

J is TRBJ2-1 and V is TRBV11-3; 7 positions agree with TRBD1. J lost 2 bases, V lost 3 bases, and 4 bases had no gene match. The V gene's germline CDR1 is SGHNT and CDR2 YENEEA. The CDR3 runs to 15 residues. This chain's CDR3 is CASSLEQGPYNEQFF. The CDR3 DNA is TGTGCCAGCAGCTTGGAACAGGGGCCCTACAATGAGCAGTTCTTC.

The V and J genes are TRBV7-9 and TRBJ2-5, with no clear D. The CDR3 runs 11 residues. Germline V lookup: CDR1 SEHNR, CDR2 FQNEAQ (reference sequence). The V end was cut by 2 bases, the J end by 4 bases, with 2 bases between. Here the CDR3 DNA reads TGTGCCAGCAGCTTACTAGAGACCCAGTACTTC. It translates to CASSLLETQYF.